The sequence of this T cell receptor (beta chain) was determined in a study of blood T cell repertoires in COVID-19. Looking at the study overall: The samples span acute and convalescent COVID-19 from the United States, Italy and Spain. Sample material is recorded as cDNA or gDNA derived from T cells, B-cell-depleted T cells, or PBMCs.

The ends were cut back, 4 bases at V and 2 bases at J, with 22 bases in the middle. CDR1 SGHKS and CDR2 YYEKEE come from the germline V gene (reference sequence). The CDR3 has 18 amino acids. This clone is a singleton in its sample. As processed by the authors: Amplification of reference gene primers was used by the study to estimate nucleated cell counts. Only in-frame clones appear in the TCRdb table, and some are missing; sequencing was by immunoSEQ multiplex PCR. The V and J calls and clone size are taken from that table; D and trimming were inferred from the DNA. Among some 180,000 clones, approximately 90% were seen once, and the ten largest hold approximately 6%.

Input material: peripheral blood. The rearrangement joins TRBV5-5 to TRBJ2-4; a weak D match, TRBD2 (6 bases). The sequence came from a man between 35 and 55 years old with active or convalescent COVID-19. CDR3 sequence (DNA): TGTGCCAGCAGCCCGAGCCTTTTGGGGACTTCGACCAAAAACATTCAGTACTTC. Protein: CASSPSLLGTSTKNIQYF.